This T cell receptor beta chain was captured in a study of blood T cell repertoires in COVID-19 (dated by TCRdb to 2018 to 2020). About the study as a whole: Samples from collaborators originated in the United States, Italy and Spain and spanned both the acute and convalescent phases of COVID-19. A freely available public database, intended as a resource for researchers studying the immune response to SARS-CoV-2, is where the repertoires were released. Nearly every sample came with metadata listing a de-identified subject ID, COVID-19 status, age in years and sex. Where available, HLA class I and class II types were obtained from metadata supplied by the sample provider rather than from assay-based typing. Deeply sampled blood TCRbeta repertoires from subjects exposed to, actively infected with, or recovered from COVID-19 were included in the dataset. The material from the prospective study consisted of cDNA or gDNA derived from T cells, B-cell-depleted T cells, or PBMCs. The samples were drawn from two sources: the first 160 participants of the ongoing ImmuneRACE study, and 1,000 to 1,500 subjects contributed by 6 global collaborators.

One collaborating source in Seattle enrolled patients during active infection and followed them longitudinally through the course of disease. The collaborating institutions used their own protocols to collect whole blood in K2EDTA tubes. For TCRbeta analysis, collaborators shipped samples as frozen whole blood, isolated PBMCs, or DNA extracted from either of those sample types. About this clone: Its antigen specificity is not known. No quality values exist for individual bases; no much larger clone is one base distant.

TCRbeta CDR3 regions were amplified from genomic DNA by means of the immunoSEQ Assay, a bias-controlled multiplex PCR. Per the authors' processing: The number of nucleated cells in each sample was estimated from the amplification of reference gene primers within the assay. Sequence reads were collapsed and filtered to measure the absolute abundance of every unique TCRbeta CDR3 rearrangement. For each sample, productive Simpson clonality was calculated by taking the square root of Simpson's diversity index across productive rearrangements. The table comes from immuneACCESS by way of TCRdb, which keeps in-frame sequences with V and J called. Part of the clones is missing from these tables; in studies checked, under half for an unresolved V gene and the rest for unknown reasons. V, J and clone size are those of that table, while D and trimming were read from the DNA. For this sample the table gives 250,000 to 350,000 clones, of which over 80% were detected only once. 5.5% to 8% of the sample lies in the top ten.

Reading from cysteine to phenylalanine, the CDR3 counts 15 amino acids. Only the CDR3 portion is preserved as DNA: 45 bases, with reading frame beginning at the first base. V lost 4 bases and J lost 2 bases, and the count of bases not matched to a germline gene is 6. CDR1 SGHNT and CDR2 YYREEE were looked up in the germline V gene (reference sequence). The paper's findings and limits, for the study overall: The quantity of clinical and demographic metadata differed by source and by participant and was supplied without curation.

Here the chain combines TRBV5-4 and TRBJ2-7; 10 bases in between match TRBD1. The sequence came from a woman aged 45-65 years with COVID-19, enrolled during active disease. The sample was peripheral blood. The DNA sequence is TGTGCCAGCAGCCGGAGGGACAGGGGAACCTACGAGCAGTACTTC. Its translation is CASSRRDRGTYEQYF.